A selection of T cell receptor beta chains follows, all from one sample in a study of shared clonotypes between healthy human individuals. The method was immunoSEQ multiplex PCR; TCRdb's version includes in-frame clones alone and lacks a portion of them. There are about 2.3 million clones in the sample; around 90% occur only once, and 0.37% lies in the top ten. The sample comprised naive CD4+ T cells from PBMCs. Every receptor here comes from a man between 18 and 29 years old in good health. Some clones in this sample may be carry-over from other donors' samples. Each CDR3 is given without its conserved first and last residue. Each record gives: CDR3 protein, J gene, V gene.

ASSSMTSLGVYYT,TRBJ1-2,TRBV28
ASSTGTGADTEAF,TRBJ1-1,TRBV5-1
ASRSGTGVANEQF,TRBJ2-1,TRBV11-2
ASSLIRRASGRGETQY,TRBJ2-5,TRBV28
ASSHGTGPPTGQPQH,TRBJ1-5,TRBV10-1
ASSVDRGPDGYT,TRBJ1-2,TRBV5-1
ASSPGEGQPYGYT,TRBJ1-2,TRBV5-1
ASSLRGEFSGNTIY,TRBJ1-3,TRBV7-3
ASSITGYQETQY,TRBJ2-5,TRBV18
ASSRPATGRTQY,TRBJ2-5,TRBV28
ASSLIQGREQY,TRBJ2-7,TRBV7-2
ASSLSRYEQY,TRBJ2-7,TRBV11-2
ASSLARLNEQF,TRBJ2-1,TRBV11-2
ASSKKYRQGYTIATEAF,TRBJ1-1,TRBV21-1
ASSLVGQNTEAF,TRBJ1-1,TRBV7-8
ASSMRARANEQF,TRBJ2-1,TRBV19
ASSLERSGTPYEQY,TRBJ2-7,TRBV5-1
ASSLTGPTEAF,TRBJ1-1,TRBV7-2
ASRGTGVSGNTIY,TRBJ1-3,TRBV6-5
ASRASGREEQF,TRBJ2-1,TRBV14
ASSITLAGGRETQY,TRBJ2-5,TRBV19
AWNLVVTEAF,TRBJ1-1,TRBV30
ASGPASGPSYEQY,TRBJ2-7,TRBV4-1
SVLNTEAF,TRBJ1-1,TRBV29-1
ASSQELARNRANYGYT,TRBJ1-2,TRBV4-1
ASSERGEGLDTQY,TRBJ2-3,TRBV2
ASSTLTNTEQY,TRBJ2-7,TRBV7-8